The entry that follows covers one T cell receptor beta chain sequence. This sample is drawn from a study of blood T cell repertoires in COVID-19. Study at large: Researchers got acute and convalescent COVID-19 samples from the United States, Italy and Spain.

The CDR3 extends over 13 amino acids. Germline V CDR1 and CDR2: SGHVS, FQNEAQ. V lost 3 bases and J lost 6, with 11 bases in between. Method: immunoSEQ multiplex PCR; TCRdb's copy keeps in-frame clones and lacks some. The repertoire holds about 300,000 clones, with around nine tenths as singletons. Sequences were obtained from peripheral blood. This clonotype was sampled from a man aged 40-50 years with acute or convalescent COVID-19. The chain carries TRBV7-8 and TRBJ1-2, with a possible D match to TRBD1 (6 bases). CDR3 bases: TGTGCCAGCAGCTTGACAGGAGGCCATGGCTACACCTTC. Protein: CASSLTGGHGYTF.